A single sample gave rise to the 10 T cell receptor beta chains below, sequenced in a study of technical replicates of blood from several donors. Profiling relied on immunoSEQ multiplex PCR, and the TCRdb table lists in-frame clones only, not all of them. The sample contains around 73,000 clones, 90% of which appear only once. Material: PBMCs. The receptors derive from a human donor in good health. Some clones in this sample may be carry-over from other donors' samples.

The V gene is TRBV4-1, the J gene TRBJ2-7, with TRBD2 matching 7 bases. This CDR3 region has 15 residues. V lost 0 bases and J lost 5; bases outside the gene matches: 7. CDR1 and CDR2 from the germline V gene are MGHRA and YSYEKL. The DNA for the CDR3 is TGCGCCAGCAGCCAAGATTCGCGGGGGATCGACGAGCAGTACTTC. It translates to CASSQDSRGIDEQYF.

CDR3 sequence reads: CASSQEMAAGGFGDTQYF. The CDR3 region has the DNA TGTGCCAGCAGCCAAGAAATGGCCGCGGGAGGGTTTGGCGATACGCAGTATTTT. The V call is TRBV4-2, the J call TRBJ2-3; 9 bases map to TRBD2. The germline V gene has CDR1 LGHNA and CDR2 YNFKEQ. The CDR3 spans 18 residues. The trim removed 0 bases at V and 6 bases at J, leaving 13 bases unmatched.

The rearrangement links TRBV7-6 to TRBJ2-2, with 11 bases lining up with TRBD2. This CDR3 comprises 16 residues. The V segment lost 3 bases and the J segment 1 base; nucleotides outside the gene matches: 1. From germline, CDR1 is SGHVS and CDR2 FNYEAQ. The CDR3 sequence: CASSFTSGGNTGELFF. The CDR3 DNA sequence: TGTGCCAGCAGCTTTACTAGCGGGGGGAACACCGGGGAGCTGTTTTTT.

A word on this clone: The junction does not match germline at one end; this may be a read error. The sample contains more than one DNA sequence encoding this CDR3. V is TRBV10-3 and J is TRBJ2-7, with TRBD1 matching over 9 bases. The germline gives CDR1 ENHRY, CDR2 SYGVKD. CDR3 length: 15 residues. Written as DNA, the CDR3 is TGTGCCATCAATAAAGCCGGGACAGGGTCCTTCGAGCAGTACTTC. The encoded protein is CAINKAGTGSFEQYF.

CDR3 protein: CASSPGDRERYEQYF. The CDR3, as DNA: TGTGCCAGCTCACCCGGGGACAGGGAGCGATACGAGCAGTACTTC. The chain couples TRBV18 to TRBJ2-7, with 9 bases matching TRBD1. Germline V lookup: CDR1 KGHSH, CDR2 LQKENI. V gave up 3 bases and J gave up 4 bases; unmatched junction bases: 7. The CDR3 contains 15 residues.

This chain connects TRBV7-9 to TRBJ1-6; D might be TRBD1 (5 bases). The V end lost 3 bases, the J end lost 8 bases, and 11 bases lay between the germline ends. From germline, CDR1 is SEHNR and CDR2 FQNEAQ (reference sequence). The CDR3 has 14 amino acids. As DNA, the CDR3 is TGTGCCAGCAGCTTTGAAGGGGATTATTCACCCCTCCACTTT. This encodes CASSFEGDYSPLHF.

The chain uses TRBV18 and TRBJ1-5; 7 nucleotides agree with TRBD1. V lost 3 bases to trimming and J lost 6 bases; unmatched junction nucleotides: 5. Germline V gives CDR1 KGHSH, CDR2 LQKENI. The CDR3 contains 14 residues. The CDR3 reads CASSPQGEGQPQHF. DNA of the CDR3: TGTGCCAGCTCACCCCAGGGGGAAGGTCAGCCCCAGCATTTT.

As DNA, the CDR3 is TGCGCCAGCAGCCCGACAGGGGCAACTAATGAAAAACTGTTTTTT. Translation gives CASSPTGATNEKLFF. The rearrangement joins TRBV5-1 to TRBJ1-4; TRBD1 matches 8 bases. The CDR3 has 15 residues. Germline V lookup: CDR1 SGHRS, CDR2 YFSETQ. Trimming at V came to 4 bases and at J to 0 bases, leaving 2 bases not matched to a gene.

CDR3 bases: TGTGCCAGCAGCCCCACTTTGAACGAGCAGTACTTC. The encoded protein is CASSPTLNEQYF. The rearrangement links TRBV14 to TRBJ2-7; D is ambiguous. The CDR3 has 12 residues. V shed 4 bases and J shed 5 bases, with 9 bases lying between them. Germline V gene lookup returns CDR1 SGHDN and CDR2 FVKESK.

The chain links TRBV19 to TRBJ1-4, with a possible D match to TRBD1 (6 bases). The V and J ends lost 6 bases and 7 bases respectively, with 15 bases between them. Germline CDR1 reads LNHDA; CDR2 reads SQIVND (reference sequence). The CDR3 has 14 amino acids. The CDR3 DNA is TGTGCCAGTAGCCCCGGGACAATGCCTGAAAAACTGTTTTTT. Amino acids: CASSPGTMPEKLFF.